The entry below gives a single TCR beta chain sequence along with its context. The antigen remains undetermined. Together with a sample-barcoded 5' primer, a J-beta primer mix was included in a second PCR lasting roughly 7 to 11 cycles. TCRdb re-analysed the 5' RACE reads in MiXCR, keeping a single row per CDR3 protein. Counted here are 760,000 or so distinct CDR3 sequences, 25% occurring once; the ten biggest clones make up under 10%. These data originate in a study of blood T cells in healthy people across ages. About the study: When template switching was applied, about one barcoded beta molecule was captured per two T cells. General observations from the study: Calculation of diversity from one million T cells yielded estimates considered to be underestimates.

Trimming left V 4 bases short and J 3 bases short, with 13 bases between. The germline gives CDR1 MNHEY, CDR2 SMNVEV (reference sequence). This CDR3 has 14 amino acids. These data were also filed under a second study, of T cells of mothers and their children. That work adds: Sequencing returned over 9 million TCR beta CDR3 reads per mother and around 3 million per child.

The sample was blood. This rearrangement joins TRBV27 to TRBJ2-7, with D unresolved. The TCR comes from a boy younger than 18 in good health. The CDR3 nucleotides are TGTGCCAGCAGTTCTACGGGCAGCAACTACGAGCAGTACTTC. Translation: CASSSTGSNYEQYF.